The T cell receptor beta chain described here comes from a study of T cell changes during pregnancy in multiple sclerosis. The assay was immunoSEQ multiplex PCR, and TCRdb's table has in-frame clones only and misses some. The sample has about 64,000 clones, roughly 92% seen once. Trimming cost V 1 base and J 2 bases, with 10 bases left between them. CDR3 length equals 14 residues. Germline V gives CDR1 SGHRS, CDR2 YFSETQ. V and J are TRBV5-1 and TRBJ2-7; possible D gene TRBD2, 6 bases. This receptor was identified in a female donor with multiple sclerosis, enrolled in a pregnancy study. The material sequenced was peripheral blood, taken in the second trimester of pregnancy. CDR3 loop: CASSLRTNPYEQYF. The CDR3 DNA reads TGCGCCAGCAGCTTGCGGACTAACCCCTACGAGCAGTACTTC.